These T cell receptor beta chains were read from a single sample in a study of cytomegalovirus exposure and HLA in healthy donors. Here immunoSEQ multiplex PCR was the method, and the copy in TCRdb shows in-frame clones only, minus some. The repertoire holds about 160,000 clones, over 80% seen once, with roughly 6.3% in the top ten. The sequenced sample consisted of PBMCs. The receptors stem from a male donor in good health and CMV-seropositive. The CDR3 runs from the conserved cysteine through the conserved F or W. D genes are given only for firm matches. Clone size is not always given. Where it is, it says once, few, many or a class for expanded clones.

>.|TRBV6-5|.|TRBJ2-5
CASTIYRGGGETQYF
TGTGCCAGCACCATATACAGGGGAGGAGGAGAGACCCAGTACTTC
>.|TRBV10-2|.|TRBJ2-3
CASSDWSGQYF
TGCGCCAGCAGTGACTGGAGCGGGCAGTATTTT
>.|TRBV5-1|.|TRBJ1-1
CASSLDRVDEAFF
TGCGCCAGCAGCTTGGACAGGGTAGATGAAGCTTTCTTT
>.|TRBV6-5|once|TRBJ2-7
CASRMWTENLYEQYF
TGTGCCAGCAGAATGTGGACAGAGAACCTCTACGAGCAGTACTTC
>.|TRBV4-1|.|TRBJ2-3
CASSPTPGNTDTQYF
TGCGCCAGCAGCCCCACTCCAGGAAACACAGATACGCAGTATTTT
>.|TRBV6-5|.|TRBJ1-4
CASSRGEKLFF
TGTGCCAGCAGCAGGGGTGAAAAACTGTTTTTT
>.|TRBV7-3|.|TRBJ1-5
CARGREFRQPQHF
TGTGCCAGGGGAAGGGAGTTCCGGCAGCCCCAGCATTTT
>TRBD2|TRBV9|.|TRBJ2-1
CASSGRTSGRAYEQFF
TGTGCCAGCAGCGGACGGACTAGCGGGAGGGCATATGAGCAGTTCTTC
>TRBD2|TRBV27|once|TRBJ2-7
CASSSTPSGPAYEQYF
TGTGCCAGCAGTTCCACACCTAGCGGGCCAGCCTACGAGCAGTACTTC
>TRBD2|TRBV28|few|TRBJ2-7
CASSSGTSGPPYEQYF
TGTGCCAGCAGCTCCGGGACTAGCGGGCCTCCCTACGAGCAGTACTTC
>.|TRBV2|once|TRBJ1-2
CASSLQYGYTF
TGTGCCAGCAGTTTACAGTATGGCTACACCTTC
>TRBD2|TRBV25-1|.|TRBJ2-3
CASRGGRSTDTQYF
TGTGCCAGCAGAGGCGGGAGGAGCACAGATACGCAGTATTTT
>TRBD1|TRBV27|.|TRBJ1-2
CASSRQGDYGYTF
TGTGCCAGCAGCCGACAGGGGGACTATGGCTACACCTTC
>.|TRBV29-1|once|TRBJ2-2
CSVERQETGELFF
TGCAGCGTTGAAAGACAGGAAACCGGGGAGCTGTTTTTT
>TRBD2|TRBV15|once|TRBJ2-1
CATSIRPGRDEQFF
TGTGCCACCAGCATCCGGCCAGGGAGGGATGAGCAGTTCTTC
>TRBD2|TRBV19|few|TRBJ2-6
CASRSPPGTSGRGGANVLTF
TGTGCCAGTAGGAGCCCGCCCGGGACTAGCGGGAGAGGTGGGGCCAACGTCCTGACTTTC
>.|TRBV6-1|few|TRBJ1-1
CASNQGSTEAFF
TGTGCCAGCAATCAGGGAAGTACTGAAGCTTTCTTT
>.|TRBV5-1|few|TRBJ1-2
CASSLAISLNYGYTF
TGCGCCAGCAGCTTGGCAATCAGTCTGAACTATGGCTACACCTTC
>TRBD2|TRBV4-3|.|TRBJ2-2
CASSQEGGGRGGAGELFF
TGCGCCAGCAGCCAAGAAGGAGGCGGGAGGGGAGGGGCCGGGGAGCTGTTTTTT
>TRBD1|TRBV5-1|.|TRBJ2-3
CASSSLPGQVTDTQYF
TGCGCCAGCAGCTCGCTGCCGGGACAGGTTACAGATACGCAGTATTTT
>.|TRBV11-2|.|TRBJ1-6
CASSLDGGYNSPLHF
TGTGCCAGCAGCTTAGATGGAGGTTATAATTCACCCCTCCACTTT
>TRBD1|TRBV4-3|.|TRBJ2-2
CASSPGDREGTGELFF
TGCGCCAGCAGCCCCGGGGACAGGGAGGGCACCGGGGAGCTGTTTTTT